A selection of T cell receptor beta chains follows, all from one sample in a study of T-cell memory formation after mild COVID-19. TCRdb reanalysed the 5' RACE reads using MiXCR and keeps one entry per CDR3 protein. The table lists approximately 480,000 distinct CDR3 sequences, 18% of them singletons. Sequences were obtained from PBMCs or a T cell subset sorted from them (not recorded which). The receptors here all came from an adult woman who had mild COVID-19 (a few samples of this study predate the infection). Cell type and time point are not known. The CDR3 runs from the conserved cysteine through the conserved F or W. The D gene is left open where the match is weak. The size field is filled for only some rows; it gives once, few, many or a size class.

TRBJ2-7 TRBV2 . TRBD1 CASSDRTGHYEQYF TGTGCCAGCAGCGACCGGACAGGGCACTACGAGCAGTACTTC
TRBJ2-1 TRBV3-1 . TRBD1 CASSPGDRQSSEQFF TGTGCCAGCAGCCCGGGGGACAGGCAATCGAGTGAGCAGTTCTTC
TRBJ1-5 TRBV19 . TRBD1 CASSIGGNRGNQPQHF TGTGCCAGTAGTATAGGAGGAAACAGGGGTAATCAGCCCCAGCATTTT
TRBJ2-3 TRBV20-1 . TRBD2 CSASTGLAGLGGTDTQYF TGCAGTGCTAGTACTGGACTAGCGGGACTTGGTGGCACAGATACGCAGTATTTT
TRBJ2-7 TRBV6-5 . TRBD1 CASSRLQGADEQYF TGTGCCAGCAGTCGCCTACAGGGGGCCGACGAGCAGTACTTC
TRBJ2-3 TRBV19 few TRBD2 CASSIGGTITDTQYF TGTGCCAGTAGTATTGGAGGGACTATCACAGATACGCAGTATTTT
TRBJ1-5 TRBV12-3/TRBV12-4 . TRBD1 CASTVDRGVQPQHF TGTGCCAGCACCGTAGACAGGGGGGTCCAGCCCCAGCATTTT
TRBJ1-5 TRBV4-1 . . CASSQDKRNQPQHF TGCGCCAGCAGCCAAGATAAGCGCAATCAGCCCCAGCATTTT
TRBJ1-2 TRBV20-1 . . CSAREYPIGVYGYTF TGCAGTGCTAGAGAATATCCCATTGGGGTCTATGGCTACACCTTC
TRBJ2-5 TRBV7-6 many TRBD2 CASSLWTSGNQETQYF TGTGCCAGCAGCCTTTGGACTAGCGGAAACCAAGAGACCCAGTACTTC
TRBJ1-6 TRBV20-1 few . CSARDWDYNSPLHF TGCAGTGCTAGAGATTGGGATTATAATTCACCCCTCCACTTT
TRBJ2-7 TRBV20-1 few . CSARGSVTGYEQYF TGCAGTGCTAGAGGTTCGGTTACTGGTTACGAGCAGTACTTC
TRBJ2-1 TRBV24-1 few . CATSDTGEQFF TGTGCCACCAGTGATACCGGGGAGCAGTTCTTC
TRBJ2-7 TRBV9 few TRBD1 CASSGDREDEQYF TGTGCCAGCAGCGGCGACAGGGAAGACGAGCAGTACTTC
TRBJ1-1 TRBV5-5 few . CASSLWNTEAFF TGTGCCAGCAGCTTATGGAACACTGAAGCTTTCTTT
TRBJ2-7 TRBV20-1 few TRBD2 CSARRVGTSVIHEQYF TGCAGTGCTAGGAGAGTGGGGACTAGCGTTATCCACGAGCAGTACTTC
TRBJ2-2 TRBV5-1 few TRBD1 CASGRQGEDTGELFF TGCGCCAGCGGCCGACAGGGGGAGGACACCGGGGAGCTGTTTTTT
TRBJ2-7 TRBV6-6 . . CASSYGLGRGPYEQYF TGTGCCAGCAGTTACGGGTTAGGCAGGGGTCCCTACGAGCAGTACTTC
TRBJ2-1 TRBV5-4 . . CASSFPRDQYNEQFF TGTGCCAGCAGCTTCCCCCGGGACCAGTACAATGAGCAGTTCTTC
TRBJ2-7 TRBV25-1 few . CASRGSEIPYEQYF TGTGCCAGCAGGGGATCAGAAATCCCCTACGAGCAGTACTTC
TRBJ2-2 TRBV11-3 few . CASSPDTPGELFF TGTGCCAGCAGCCCAGATACCCCCGGGGAGCTGTTTTTT
TRBJ1-3 TRBV7-6 few . CASSLDAGNTIYF TGTGCCAGCAGCTTAGATGCTGGAAACACCATATATTTT
TRBJ1-5 TRBV9 few . CASSVGRSNQPQHF TGTGCCAGCAGCGTAGGTCGGAGCAATCAGCCCCAGCATTTT
TRBJ1-1 TRBV5-1 once . CASSPFTTQNTEAFF TGCGCCAGCAGCCCGTTTACTACTCAGAACACTGAAGCTTTCTTT
TRBJ1-3 TRBV7-9 . TRBD1 CASTLTGPGNTIYF TGTGCCAGCACCCTGACAGGGCCTGGAAACACCATATATTTT
TRBJ1-2 TRBV12-3/TRBV12-4 few . CASSLGGGEPTF TGTGCCAGCAGTCTTGGGGGGGGCGAACCCACCTTC
TRBJ2-5 TRBV27 many . CASSSGETQYF TGTGCCAGCAGTTCTGGGGAGACCCAGTACTTC